This is a list of T cell receptor beta chains from one sample in a study of blood T cell repertoires in COVID-19. TCRdb's table, derived via immunoSEQ multiplex PCR, lists solely in-frame clones and lacks some. Of about 150,000 clones in the sample, 70% to 90% were seen once. Material for sequencing was PBMCs or T cells enriched from blood (not recorded which). The receptor set was obtained from a woman aged 40 to 49 who had recovered from COVID-19. Both conserved end residues are trimmed from each CDR3. The order of the fields is V gene, CDR3 length, J gene, CDR3 protein.

>TRBV7-9|13|TRBJ1-2
ASSNDMTGEFRYT
>TRBV30|11|TRBJ1-5
AWNRDTNQPQH
>TRBV5-1|15|TRBJ1-3
ASSLGGPAFSGNTIY
>TRBV4-1|18|TRBJ2-3
ASSQPPGQGLKIFTDTQY
>TRBV29-1|14|TRBJ1-2
SVVGDPRGENYGYT
>TRBV6-5|10|TRBJ2-3
ASSYLSDTQY
>TRBV30|13|TRBJ2-3
ALTAASRWTDTQY
>TRBV7-8|14|TRBJ2-2
ASSLTRGGLTGELF
>TRBV2|12|TRBJ2-1
ASLGGSSYNEQF
>TRBV13|13|TRBJ1-3
ASSLGPGSGNTIY
>TRBV6-5|11|TRBJ2-1
ASTPRERDEQF
>TRBV13|14|TRBJ1-1
ASSPRPRTGNTEAF
>TRBV21-1|19|TRBJ2-2
ASSKDSPHLAGKINTGELF
>TRBV10-2|15|TRBJ1-1
ASSESRRQGGLLGAF
>TRBV18|11|TRBJ1-1
ASSQDKNTEAF
>TRBV18|16|TRBJ2-2
ASSPRTPSGRNTGELF
>TRBV3-1/TRBV3-2|14|TRBJ1-6
ASSPRQGGRHSPLH
>TRBV5-1|13|TRBJ2-1
ASSLGQGSYNEQF
>TRBV19|11|TRBJ2-1
ASSIDSYNEQF
>TRBV12-3/TRBV12-4|11|TRBJ2-5
ASTTGGGETQY
>TRBV18|12|TRBJ1-5
ASSQDRANQPQH
>TRBV11-2|13|TRBJ1-5
ASSLDYTGKQPQH
>TRBV19|13|TRBJ2-2
ASSIDGGRGGELF
>TRBV10-2|14|TRBJ2-4
ASSDFRDLAKNIQY
>TRBV6-1|12|TRBJ1-5
ASNSQGRAQPQH
>TRBV6-5|12|TRBJ1-1
ASSIGTVGAEAF
>TRBV19|14|TRBJ1-2
ASSFQGQGPSGGYT
>TRBV19|10|TRBJ2-3
ASSIIGDTQY
>TRBV10-2|12|TRBJ2-7
ASSASGPNYEQY
>TRBV18|12|TRBJ2-1
ASSPLAGEGEQF
>TRBV12-3/TRBV12-4|10|TRBJ1-5
ASSFGERPQH
>TRBV30|13|TRBJ2-3
AWSPSYAPSETQY
>TRBV6-5|12|TRBJ2-3
ASRLAGSTDTQY
>TRBV5-6|13|TRBJ2-2
ASSLGILGTGELF
>TRBV7-9|12|TRBJ2-5
ASGRRANQETQY
>TRBV5-1|16|TRBJ2-1
ASSLRGLADSSYNEQF